The entry that follows covers one T cell receptor (beta chain) sequence. The data belong to a study of Graves' ophthalmopathy and Graves' hyperthyroidism. Study summary: Untreated patients at initial diagnosis provided peripheral blood.

Certain patients were not enrolled. These were patients with other autoimmune diseases, uncontrolled infections, pregnancy or lactation. The diagnosis was founded upon clinical symptoms, serum thyroxine, TRAb, thyroid ultrasound and orbital computed tomography. Transcripts of RNA were the source for amplifying TCR beta CDR3 regions. HTBI primers were used in a first-round RT-PCR, which preceded a second-round multiplex PCR. TCRdb called the multiplex PCR reads again in MiXCR, with one record for every CDR3 protein. This sample carries around 660,000 distinct CDR3 sequences, under 50% of them seen once, and the ten largest clones take around 3.3%. The sequence derives from an adult man with Graves' ophthalmopathy. Sequencing was done on a sample of peripheral blood.

The CDR3 sequence: CASSDTTGATYGYTIYF. The CDR3 DNA sequence: TGTGCCAGCAGTGACACGACAGGGGCGACCTATGGCTACACCATATATTTT. The chain links TRBV25-1 to TRBJ1-3; TRBD1 agrees at 8 bases. The length of the CDR3 is 17 residues. The V gene's germline CDR1 is MGHDK and CDR2 SYGVNS. The ends lost 3 bases at V and 8 bases at J; junction bases unmatched: 15.